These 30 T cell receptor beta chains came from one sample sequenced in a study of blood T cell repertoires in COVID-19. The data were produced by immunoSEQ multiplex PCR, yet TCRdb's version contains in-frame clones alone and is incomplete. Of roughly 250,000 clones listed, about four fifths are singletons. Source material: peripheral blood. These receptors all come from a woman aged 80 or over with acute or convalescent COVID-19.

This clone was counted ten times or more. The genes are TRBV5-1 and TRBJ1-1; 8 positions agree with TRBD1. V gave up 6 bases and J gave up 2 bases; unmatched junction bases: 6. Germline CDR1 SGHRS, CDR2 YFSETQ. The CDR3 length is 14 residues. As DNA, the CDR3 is TGCGCCAGCACTACGGACAGGGCTAACACTGAAGCTTTCTTT. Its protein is CASTTDRANTEAFF.

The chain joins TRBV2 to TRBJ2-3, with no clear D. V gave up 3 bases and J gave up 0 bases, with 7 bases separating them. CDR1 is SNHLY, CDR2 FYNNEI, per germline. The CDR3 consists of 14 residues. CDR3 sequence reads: CASSDSSSTDTQYF. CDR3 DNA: TGTGCCAGCAGTGACTCTTCTAGCACAGATACGCAGTATTTT. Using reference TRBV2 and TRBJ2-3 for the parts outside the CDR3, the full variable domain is EPEVTQTPSHQVTQMGQEVILRCVPISNHLYFYWYRQILGQKVEFLVSFYNNEISEKSEIFDDQFSVERPDGSNFTLKIRSTKLEDSAMYFCASSDSSSTDTQYFGPGTRLTVL.

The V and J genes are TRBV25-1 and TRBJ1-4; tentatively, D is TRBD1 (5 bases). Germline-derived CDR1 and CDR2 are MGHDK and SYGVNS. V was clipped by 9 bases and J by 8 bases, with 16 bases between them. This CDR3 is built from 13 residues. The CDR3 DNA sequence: TGTGCCAGTCGTGAGCAGGGAGGGGAAAAACTGTTTTTT. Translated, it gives CASREQGGEKLFF.

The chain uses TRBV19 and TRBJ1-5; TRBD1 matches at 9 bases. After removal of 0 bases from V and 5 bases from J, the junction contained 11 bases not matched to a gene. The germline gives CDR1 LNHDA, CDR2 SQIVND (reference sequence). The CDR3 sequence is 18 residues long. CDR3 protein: CASSIDEGQGEFYQPQHF. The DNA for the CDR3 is TGTGCCAGTAGTATAGATGAGGGACAGGGTGAATTCTATCAGCCCCAGCATTTT.

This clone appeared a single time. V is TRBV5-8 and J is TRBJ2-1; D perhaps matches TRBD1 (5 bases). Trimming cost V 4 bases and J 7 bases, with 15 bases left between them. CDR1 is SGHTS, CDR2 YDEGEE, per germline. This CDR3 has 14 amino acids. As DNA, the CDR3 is TGTGCCAGCAGCGGCAGGGTAGGTGGAAATGAGCAGTTCTTC. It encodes CASSGRVGGNEQFF.

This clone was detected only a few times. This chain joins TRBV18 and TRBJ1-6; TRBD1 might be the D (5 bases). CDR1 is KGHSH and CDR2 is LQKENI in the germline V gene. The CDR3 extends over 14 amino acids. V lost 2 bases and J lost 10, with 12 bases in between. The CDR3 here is CASSPVGAGSPLHF. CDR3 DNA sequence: TGTGCCAGCTCACCAGTAGGGGCAGGGTCACCCCTCCACTTT.

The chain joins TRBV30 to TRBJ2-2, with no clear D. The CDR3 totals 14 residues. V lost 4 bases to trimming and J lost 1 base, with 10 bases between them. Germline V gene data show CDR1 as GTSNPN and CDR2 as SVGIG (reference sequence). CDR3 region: CAWTWRVNTGELFF. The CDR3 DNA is TGTGCCTGGACCTGGAGAGTGAACACCGGGGAGCTGTTTTTT.

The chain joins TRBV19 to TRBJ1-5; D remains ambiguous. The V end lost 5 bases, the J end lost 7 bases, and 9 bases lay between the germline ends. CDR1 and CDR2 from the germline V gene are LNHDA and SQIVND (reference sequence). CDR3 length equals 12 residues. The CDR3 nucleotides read TGTGCCAGTAGTCCTCTCGGGCAGCCCCAGCATTTT. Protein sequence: CASSPLGQPQHF.

CDR3 loop: CASGFDRGSNEKLFF. The CDR3 DNA is TGTGCCAGCGGCTTTGACAGAGGATCTAATGAAAAACTGTTTTTT. This sequence joins TRBV28 and TRBJ1-4; D may be TRBD1 (5 bases). V lost 8 bases and J 3 bases, leaving 16 bases between the germline ends. Germline V gene data show CDR1 as MDHEN and CDR2 as SYDVKM. This CDR3 has 15 residues.

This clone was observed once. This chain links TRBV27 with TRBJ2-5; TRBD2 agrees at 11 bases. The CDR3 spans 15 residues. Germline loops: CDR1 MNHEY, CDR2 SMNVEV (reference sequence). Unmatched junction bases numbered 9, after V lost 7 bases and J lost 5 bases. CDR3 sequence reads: CASKQLAGVVETQYF. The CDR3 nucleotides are TGTGCCAGCAAACAACTAGCGGGGGTGGTGGAGACCCAGTACTTC.

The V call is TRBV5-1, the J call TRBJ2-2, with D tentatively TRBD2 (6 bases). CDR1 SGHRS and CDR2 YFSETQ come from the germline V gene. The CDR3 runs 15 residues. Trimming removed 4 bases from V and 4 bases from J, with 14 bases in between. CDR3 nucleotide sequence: TGCGCCAGCAGCCGCCTGTGGGAGGCCACCGGGGAGCTGTTTTTT. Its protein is CASSRLWEATGELFF.

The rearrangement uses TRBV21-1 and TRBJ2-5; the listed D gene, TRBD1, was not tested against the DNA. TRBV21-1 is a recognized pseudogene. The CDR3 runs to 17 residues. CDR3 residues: CASSNGDRGRYQETQYF. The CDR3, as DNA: TGTGCCAGCAGCAACGGAGACAGGGGTCGGTACCAAGAGACCCAGTACTTC.

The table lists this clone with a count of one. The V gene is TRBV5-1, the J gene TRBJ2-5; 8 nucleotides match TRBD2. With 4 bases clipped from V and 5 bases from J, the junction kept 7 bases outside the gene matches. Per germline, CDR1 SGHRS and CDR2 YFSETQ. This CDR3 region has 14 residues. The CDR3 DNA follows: TGCGCCAGCAGCCAGAGCGGGGGAGGGGAGACCCAGTACTTC. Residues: CASSQSGGGETQYF.

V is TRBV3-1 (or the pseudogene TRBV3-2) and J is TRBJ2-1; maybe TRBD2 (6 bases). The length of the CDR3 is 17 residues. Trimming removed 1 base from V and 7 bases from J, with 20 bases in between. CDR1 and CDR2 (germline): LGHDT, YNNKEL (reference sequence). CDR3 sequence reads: CASSQVLAGPPGNEQFF. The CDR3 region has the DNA TGTGCCAGCAGCCAAGTTCTGGCGGGGCCGCCGGGTAATGAGCAGTTCTTC.

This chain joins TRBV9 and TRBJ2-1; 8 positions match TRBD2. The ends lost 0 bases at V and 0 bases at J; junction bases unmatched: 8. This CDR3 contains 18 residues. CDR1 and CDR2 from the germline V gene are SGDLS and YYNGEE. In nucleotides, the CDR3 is TGTGCCAGCAGCGTAGAGGTTAGCGGGACCAGCTCCTACAATGAGCAGTTCTTC. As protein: CASSVEVSGTSSYNEQFF. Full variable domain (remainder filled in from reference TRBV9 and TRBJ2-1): DSGVTQTPKHLITATGQRVTLRCSPRSGDLSVYWYQQSLDQGLQFLIQYYNGEERAKGNILERFSAQQFPDLHSELNLSSLELGDSALYFCASSVEVSGTSSYNEQFFGPGTRLTVL.

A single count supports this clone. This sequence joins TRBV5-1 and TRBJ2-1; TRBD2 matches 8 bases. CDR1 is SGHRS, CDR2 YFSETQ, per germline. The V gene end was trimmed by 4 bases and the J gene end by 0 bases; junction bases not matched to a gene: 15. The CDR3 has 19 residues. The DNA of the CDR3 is TGCGCCAGCAGCCCCGTTGGAGCGGGGGCCCCGAGCTCCTACAATGAGCAGTTCTTC. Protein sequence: CASSPVGAGAPSSYNEQFF.

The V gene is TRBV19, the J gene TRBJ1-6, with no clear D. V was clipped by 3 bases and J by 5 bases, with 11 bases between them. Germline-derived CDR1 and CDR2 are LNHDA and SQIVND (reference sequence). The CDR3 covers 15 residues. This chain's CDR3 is CASSIASGNNSPLHF. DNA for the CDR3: TGTGCCAGTAGTATTGCATCGGGGAATAATTCACCCCTCCACTTT.

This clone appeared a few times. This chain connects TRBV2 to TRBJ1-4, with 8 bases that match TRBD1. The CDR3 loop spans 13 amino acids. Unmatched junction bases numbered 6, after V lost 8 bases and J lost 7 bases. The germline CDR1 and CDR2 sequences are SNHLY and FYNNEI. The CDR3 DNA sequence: TGTGCCAGCCACAGGGGGGGTGGTGAAAAACTGTTTTTT. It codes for CASHRGGGEKLFF.

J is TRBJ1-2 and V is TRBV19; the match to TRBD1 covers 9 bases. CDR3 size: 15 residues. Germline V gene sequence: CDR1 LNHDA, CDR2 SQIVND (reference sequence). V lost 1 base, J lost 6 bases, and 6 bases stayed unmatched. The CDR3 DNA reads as TGTGCCAGTAGTATAGCCCGGACAGGGGATAATGGCTACACCTTC. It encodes CASSIARTGDNGYTF.

CDR3 in DNA: TGTGCCAGCACCCTACCGGTCGGGACTAGCACAGATACGCAGTATTTT. Translating it yields CASTLPVGTSTDTQYF. The chain couples TRBV6-6 to TRBJ2-3, with D possibly matching TRBD2 (6 bases). Germline V CDR1 and CDR2: MNHNY, SVGAGI (reference sequence). The CDR3 sequence is 16 residues long. V shed 7 bases and J shed 0 bases, with 17 bases lying between them.

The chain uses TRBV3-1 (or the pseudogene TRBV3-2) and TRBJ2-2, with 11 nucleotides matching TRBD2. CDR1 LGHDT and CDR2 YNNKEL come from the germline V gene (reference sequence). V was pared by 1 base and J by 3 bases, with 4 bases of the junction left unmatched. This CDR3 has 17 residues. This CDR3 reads CASSQVASGGHTGELFF. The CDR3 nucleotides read TGTGCCAGCAGCCAAGTGGCTAGCGGGGGGCACACCGGGGAGCTGTTTTTT.

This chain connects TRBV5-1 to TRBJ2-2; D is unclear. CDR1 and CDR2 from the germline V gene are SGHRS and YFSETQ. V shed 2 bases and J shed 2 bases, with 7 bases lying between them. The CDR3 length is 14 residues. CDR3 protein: CASSFFTNTGELFF. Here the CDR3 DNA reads TGCGCCAGCAGCTTTTTCACAAACACCGGGGAGCTGTTTTTT.

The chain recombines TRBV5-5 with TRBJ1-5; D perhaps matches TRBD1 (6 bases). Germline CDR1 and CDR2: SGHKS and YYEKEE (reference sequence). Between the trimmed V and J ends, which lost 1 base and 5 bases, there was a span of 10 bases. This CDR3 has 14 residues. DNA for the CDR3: TGTGCCAGCAGCTTGCGGGGGGCCGATCAGCCCCAGCATTTT. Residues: CASSLRGADQPQHF.

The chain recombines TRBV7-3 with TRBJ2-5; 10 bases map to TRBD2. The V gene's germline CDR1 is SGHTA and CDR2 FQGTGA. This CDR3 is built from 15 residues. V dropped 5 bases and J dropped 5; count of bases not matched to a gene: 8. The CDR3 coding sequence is TGTGCCAGCAGCCTCAACCCGGGACTAGCGGAGACCCAGTACTTC. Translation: CASSLNPGLAETQYF.

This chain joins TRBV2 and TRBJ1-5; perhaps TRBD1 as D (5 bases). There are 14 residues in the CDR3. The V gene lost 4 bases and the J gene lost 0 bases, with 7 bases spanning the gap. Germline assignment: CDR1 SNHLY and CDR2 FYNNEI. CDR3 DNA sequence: TGTGCCAGCAGTGGACAGAATAGCAATCAGCCCCAGCATTTT. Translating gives CASSGQNSNQPQHF. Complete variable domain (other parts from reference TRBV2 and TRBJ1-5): EPEVTQTPSHQVTQMGQEVILRCVPISNHLYFYWYRQILGQKVEFLVSFYNNEISEKSEIFDDQFSVERPDGSNFTLKIRSTKLEDSAMYFCASSGQNSNQPQHFGDGTRLSIL.

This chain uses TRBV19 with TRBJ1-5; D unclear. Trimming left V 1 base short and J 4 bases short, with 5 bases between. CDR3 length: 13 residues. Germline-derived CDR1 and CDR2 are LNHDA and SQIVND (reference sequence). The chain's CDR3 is CASSIARNQPQHF. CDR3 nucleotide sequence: TGTGCCAGTAGTATAGCTCGGAATCAGCCCCAGCATTTT.

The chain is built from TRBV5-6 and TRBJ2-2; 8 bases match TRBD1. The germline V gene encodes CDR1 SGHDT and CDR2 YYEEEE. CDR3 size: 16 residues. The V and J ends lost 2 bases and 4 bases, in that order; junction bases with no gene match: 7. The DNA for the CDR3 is TGTGCCAGCAGCTTTTGGCAGGGGGCGCCCACCGGGGAGCTGTTTTTT. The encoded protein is CASSFWQGAPTGELFF.

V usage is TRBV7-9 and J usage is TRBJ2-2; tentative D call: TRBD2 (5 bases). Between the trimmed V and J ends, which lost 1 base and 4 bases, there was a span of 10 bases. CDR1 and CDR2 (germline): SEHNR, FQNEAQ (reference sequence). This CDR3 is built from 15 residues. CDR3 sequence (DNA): TGTGCCAGCAGCTTAGGAGGGTTCGTCACCGGGGAGCTGTTTTTT. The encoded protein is CASSLGGFVTGELFF.

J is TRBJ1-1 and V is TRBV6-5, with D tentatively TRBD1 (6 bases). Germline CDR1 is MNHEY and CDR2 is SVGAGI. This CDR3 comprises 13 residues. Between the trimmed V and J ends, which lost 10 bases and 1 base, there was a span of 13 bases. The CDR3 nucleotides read TGTGCCACCAGACAGGTTAGGAACACTGAAGCTTTCTTT. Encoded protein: CATRQVRNTEAFF.

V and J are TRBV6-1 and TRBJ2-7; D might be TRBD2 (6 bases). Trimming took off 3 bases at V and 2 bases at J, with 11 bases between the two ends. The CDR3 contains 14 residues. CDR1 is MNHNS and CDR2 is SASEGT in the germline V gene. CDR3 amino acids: CASSEGGVTYEQYF. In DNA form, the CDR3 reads TGTGCCAGCAGTGAGGGGGGAGTGACCTACGAGCAGTACTTC.